This T cell receptor (beta chain) was captured by sequencing in a study of human T cells and chemical hapten exposure. Background on the study: Patients were given diphenylcyclopropenone on the scalp weekly across the approximately 24-week study. The study enrolled mostly female patients with alopecia areata, totalis or universalis.

Time point given: pre-sensitization, week 0. Specified treatment: therapeutic diphenylcyclopropenone sensitization with weekly scalp DPC. This CDR3 has 13 residues. The V gene lost 4 bases and the J gene lost 2 bases, with 11 bases spanning the gap. Per the germline V gene, CDR1 is SQVTM and CDR2 is ANQGSEA. TCRdb fed the RACE reads into MiXCR, producing one record per CDR3 protein. The sample includes tens of thousands of distinct CDR3 sequences, 12% to 15% seen only once; the top ten take over 3.5%. This clonotype came up many times. Specimen: whole blood, collected in connection with sensitization to the hapten diphenylcyclopropenone (DPC). The receptor's source is a woman in her forties or fifties with alopecia areata. Some clones in this sample may be carry-over from other donors' samples. The V call is TRBV29-1, the J call TRBJ2-5; perhaps TRBD2 as D (6 bases). The CDR3 DNA reads TGCAGCGTTGGCCGGGACTCTCAAGAGACCCAGTACTTC. Amino acids: CSVGRDSQETQYF.